A single sample gave rise to the 17 T cell receptor beta chains below, sequenced in a study of cytomegalovirus exposure and HLA in healthy donors. Researchers ran the PCR with 60 Vbeta and 13 Jbeta primers. Sequenced by immunoSEQ multiplex PCR; TCRdb stores in-frame clones only, minus some. There are under 200,000 clones in the sample; around nine tenths occur only once, and 0.31% lies in the top ten. Input material: PBMCs. The origin of the receptors is a woman aged 25 to 45 in good health and CMV-seronegative.

The chain recombines TRBV9 with TRBJ2-5, with 10 bases lining up with TRBD1. V lost 4 bases to trimming and J lost 2 bases; unmatched junction nucleotides: 8. The CDR3 length is 16 residues. The germline CDR1 and CDR2 sequences are SGDLS and YYNGEE. As DNA, the CDR3 is TGTGCCAGCAGCATTTACGGGACAGGGGAGCAAGAGACCCAGTACTTC. Translated, it gives CASSIYGTGEQETQYF.

This rearrangement joins TRBV5-1 to TRBJ2-7; the match to TRBD2 covers 10 bases. This CDR3 is built from 16 residues. Germline lookup yields CDR1 SGHRS and CDR2 YFSETQ. The V gene end was trimmed by 3 bases and the J gene end by 2 bases; junction bases not matched to a gene: 8. The CDR3 spells CASSSRLSGGPYEQYF. The CDR3 DNA reads as TGCGCCAGCAGCTCCCGGCTTAGCGGGGGGCCCTACGAGCAGTACTTC.

The V call is TRBV19, the J call TRBJ2-1; 10 bases match TRBD1. Germline CDR1 is LNHDA and CDR2 is SQIVND (reference sequence). V lost 2 bases and J lost 4; bases outside the gene matches: 5. The CDR3 is made up of 16 amino acids. The CDR3 DNA sequence: TGTGCCAGTAGTATACGACAGGGGGCCCGATACAATGAGCAGTTCTTC. Its protein product is CASSIRQGARYNEQFF.

The chain joins TRBV20-1 to TRBJ1-1, with 7 bases identical to TRBD1. The CDR3 sequence is 11 residues long. CDR1 is DFQATT and CDR2 is SNEGSKA in the germline V gene (reference sequence). The trim removed 8 bases at V and 4 bases at J, leaving 4 bases unmatched. The CDR3 DNA follows: TGCAGTTCCTACAGGGGCACTGAAGCTTTCTTT. This encodes CSSYRGTEAFF.

The rearrangement joins TRBV7-6 to TRBJ2-2, with D maybe TRBD2 (5 bases). The CDR3 sequence is 15 residues long. From germline, CDR1 is SGHVS and CDR2 FNYEAQ. The V end lost 5 bases, the J end lost 2 bases, and 12 bases lay between the germline ends. The CDR3 nucleotides read TGTGCCAGCAGCATTGGACTTTCAAACACCGGGGAGCTGTTTTTT. Residues: CASSIGLSNTGELFF.

The chain uses TRBV6-5 and TRBJ1-1; 9 nucleotides agree with TRBD1. The V segment lost 6 bases and the J segment 4 bases; nucleotides outside the gene matches: 6. The CDR3 contains 14 residues. Germline values: CDR1 MNHEY, CDR2 SVGAGI. CDR3 DNA sequence: TGTGCCAGCAGCAGGACAGGGGTCGGCACTGAAGCTTTCTTT. It encodes CASSRTGVGTEAFF.

The V and J genes are TRBV9 and TRBJ2-1, with 7 positions matching TRBD1. Germline V gene lookup returns CDR1 SGDLS and CDR2 YYNGEE. The CDR3 length is 14 residues. The trim removed 4 bases at V and 5 bases at J, leaving 6 bases unmatched. Here the CDR3 DNA reads TGTGCCAGCAGCCCCGGACAGGTCGACAATGAGCAGTTCTTC. Protein product: CASSPGQVDNEQFF.

The chain joins TRBV5-1 to TRBJ1-3; D call uncertain. The CDR3 covers 15 residues. Trimming cost V 0 bases and J 4 bases, with 11 bases left between them. Germline CDR1 reads SGHRS; CDR2 reads YFSETQ. The DNA for the CDR3 is TGCGCCAGCAGCTTGGACGGATGGAGGGGAAACACCATATATTTT. Translating gives CASSLDGWRGNTIYF.

This sequence joins TRBV7-6 and TRBJ2-2, with 7 positions matching TRBD1. V gave up 3 bases and J gave up 3 bases; unmatched junction bases: 4. The germline gives CDR1 SGHVS, CDR2 FNYEAQ. This CDR3 is 15 amino acids long. The chain's CDR3 is CASSFRGWDTGELFF. The CDR3 DNA reads as TGTGCCAGCAGCTTCAGGGGGTGGGACACCGGGGAGCTGTTTTTT.

Comments on this clone: At one end, the junction sequence differs from germline, possibly due to a read error. The chain carries TRBV27 and TRBJ2-4; possibly TRBD1 for D (5 bases). The CDR3 is 14 amino acids. The germline CDR1 and CDR2 sequences are MNHEY and SMNVEV (reference sequence). The DNA of the CDR3 is TGTGCCAGCAGTTTTGGTGGGGCCAAAAACAGTCAGTACTTC. This gives the protein CASSFGGAKNSQYF.

V and J are TRBV2 and TRBJ2-7, with 7 bases aligning to TRBD1. Germline V gives CDR1 SNHLY, CDR2 FYNNEI. V dropped 8 bases and J dropped 2; count of bases not matched to a gene: 9. The CDR3 extends over 14 amino acids. The CDR3 sequence is CASSYRQGTYEQYF. The DNA of the CDR3 is TGTGCCAGCTCTTATCGACAGGGAACCTACGAGCAGTACTTC.

The chain is built from TRBV5-4 and TRBJ2-3, with 7 bases that match TRBD1. Germline V gene data show CDR1 as SGHNT and CDR2 as YYREEE (reference sequence). The CDR3 sequence is 14 residues long. V shed 6 bases, J shed 2 bases, and the junction held 6 bases outside the gene matches. This chain's CDR3 is CASNTGQNTDTQYF. The CDR3 DNA sequence: TGTGCCAGCAACACGGGACAGAACACAGATACGCAGTATTTT.

The rearrangement joins TRBV29-1 to TRBJ2-1; TRBD2 is a possible D gene (5 bases). The CDR3 covers 13 residues. V shed 4 bases and J shed 5 bases, with 12 bases lying between them. CDR1 and CDR2 (germline): SQVTM, ANQGSEA. The CDR3 protein is CSVVTGRDNEQFF. The CDR3 DNA reads TGCAGCGTTGTTACGGGAAGAGACAATGAGCAGTTCTTC.

The chain is built from TRBV2 and TRBJ2-5, with a weak D call TRBD2 (6 bases). CDR3 length: 12 residues. Between the trimmed V and J ends, which lost 4 bases and 4 bases, there was a span of 7 bases. The germline V gene encodes CDR1 SNHLY and CDR2 FYNNEI. The CDR3 nucleotides read TGTGCCAGCAGTGCCGGGGGAGAGACCCAGTACTTC. Translated: CASSAGGETQYF.

This clone was seen more than once but under ten times. This chain connects TRBV28 to TRBJ2-7; D possibly corresponds to TRBD1 (6 bases). This CDR3 has 15 residues. Germline V lookup: CDR1 MDHEN, CDR2 SYDVKM. V gave up 5 bases and J gave up 7 bases, with 21 bases separating them. CDR3 in amino acids: CASSAQQGSLPEQYF. The CDR3 coding sequence is TGTGCCAGCAGTGCCCAACAGGGTTCCCTCCCGGAGCAGTACTTC.

This chain joins TRBV7-8 and TRBJ2-7; 11 bases align to TRBD1. This CDR3 spans 16 amino acids. Germline V gene lookup returns CDR1 SGHVS and CDR2 FQNEAQ. The V and J ends lost 4 bases and 3 bases, in that order; junction bases with no gene match: 8. CDR3: CASSSSPGTGGYEQYF. CDR3 in DNA: TGTGCCAGCAGCTCGAGCCCCGGGACAGGGGGCTACGAGCAGTACTTC.

This clone occurred a few times. This sample also contains other DNA sequences that code for the same CDR3. The chain uses TRBV2 and TRBJ2-7; D unclear. CDR1 and CDR2 (germline): SNHLY, FYNNEI. Trimming shortened V by 5 bases and J by 4 bases, and 6 bases separated the two germline ends. The CDR3 length is 11 residues. The CDR3 here is CASSPSYEQYF. The DNA of the CDR3 is TGTGCCAGCAGTCCGAGTTACGAGCAGTACTTC.